This T cell receptor (beta chain) was captured by sequencing in a study of T cells after yellow fever vaccination. Looking at the study overall: For low cell numbers, libraries were made with SMART-Seq v4 Ultra Low Input.

Trimming pared 4 bases from V and 0 bases from J, leaving 13 bases between. Germline V lookup: CDR1 DFQATT, CDR2 SNEGSKA (reference sequence). This CDR3 spans 15 amino acids. This clonotype was detected only a few times. In making TCR cDNA, 5'RACE template switching added a universal primer site and UMIs to it. TCRdb re-called the 5' RACE reads with MiXCR, one entry per CDR3 protein. The data contain under 300,000 distinct CDR3 sequences, 6.9% of them singletons. The chain couples TRBV20-1 to TRBJ1-5; a possible D gene is TRBD1 (5 bases). The sequence was obtained from a man younger than 45 who received the YFV17D yellow fever vaccine. Source: CD4+ T cells sorted from PBMCs, taken 15 days after the yellow fever booster vaccination. The CDR3 bases are TGCAGTGCTATTGACAGCCAATATAGCAATCAGCCCCAGCATTTT. The encoded protein is CSAIDSQYSNQPQHF.